Sequencing of this T cell receptor beta chain was carried out in a study of persistence of HIV-infected CD4 T cells (dated by TCRdb to about 2020). Regarding the research as a whole: The study isolated CMV- and HIV-1 Gag-responding CD4+ T cells from ART-treated individuals to examine antigen-driven clonal expansion of HIV-1-infected cells. The median time the participants had spent on suppressive ART was around 8 years. Peripheral blood samples of up to about 180 mL were obtained at multiple time points, with the exception of a couple of participants, for whom leukapheresis was performed at a single time point. The clonality of all cells in each sorted population was measured by TCRbeta sequencing, and the clonality of infected cells was measured by proviral sequencing. Cross-participant TCR cluster analysis included roughly eight participants for CMV and 6 or 7 participants for Gag. What the study reported, not specific to this receptor: The study involved few individuals and tested only a limited range of antigens. Because the TCR analyses were done in bulk, restricting them to just the rare CMV-responding cells that actually carried HIV-1 proviruses was not possible. Degenerate expanded CDR3beta sequences were enriched in antigen-responding cells, suggesting convergent selection of CD4+ responses to CMV and Gag. Within the same sorted populations, TCR oligoclonality correlated with proviral oligoclonality. TCRbeta richness in CMV- and Gag-responding cells was significantly lower than in anti-CD3/anti-CD28-responding cells; CMV-responding cells had higher oligoclonality than CD3/CD28-stimulated and Gag-responding cells.

Points on this clone: What this receptor recognizes is not known. The record has no base qualities; no much larger clone is one base away.

The immunoSEQ hsTCRB assay version 4, run in survey mode, was used to sequence TCRbeta repertoires from genomic DNA. For TCRbeta sequencing, genomic DNA was diluted to about 10 ng/uL, with up to about 1 ug used per sample. From the authors' description of their analysis: Analysis of the TCRbeta data was done in ImmunoSeq Analyzer 3.0, and diversity was computed on productive nucleotide rearrangements. Lower-bound TCR diversity was estimated with the improved Chao index, and clonality with the Gini coefficient using the Immunarch R package. Nucleotide rearrangements that differed but encoded the same CDR3beta amino acid sequence were counted as separate clonotypes. TCRbeta sequences significantly enriched in antigen-responding cells relative to anti-CD3/anti-CD28-activated cells were identified by differential abundance analysis. Using predicted peptide-MHC specificity as the basis, GLIPH2 grouped TCRs into clusters, both for each participant individually and for the merged data sets that combined participants. TCRdb re-hosts the immuneACCESS table, in-frame sequences only. Its copies lack some clones; in the studies checked, an unresolved V gene accounts for under half of them, and the cause for the rest is not known. That table supplies the V and J calls and clone size; D and trimming were determined from the DNA. The table for this sample lists approximately 30,000 clones; almost 85% of them were counted only once. The ten largest clones add up to 4% to 5% of the sample.

The sample's treatment or condition label is to be understood as: suppressive antiretroviral therapy. Cells were stimulated with lysates of CMV-infected fibroblasts at roughly 9.2 ug/mL. Memory populations depleted of antigen-responding cells were obtained by sorting nonresponding CD40L-negative CD69-negative CD45RO-high memory CD4+ T cells. Participants were HIV-1-infected adults who started suppressive ART during chronic infection. Participants had undetectable plasma HIV-1 RNA below 50 copies/mL for at least 4 years. To be included, a participant needed positive CMV serology and a CD4+ T cell count above 400 cells/uL. Before stimulation, PBMCs were isolated using density centrifugation and then depleted of CD8+ T cells. For approximately 20 hours, the CD8-depleted PBMCs were stimulated with anti-CD28/CD49d costimulation, a CD40-blocking antibody, and enfuvirtide to prevent new infections. Cell sorting was done on a Beckman Coulter MoFlo Legacy or XDP sorter, and dead cells were excluded with propidium iodide. The QIAamp DNA Mini Kit was used for genomic DNA extraction from samples above one million cells, and the Quick-DNA Microprep Kit was used otherwise.

This sequence originates from an adult man with HIV who was CMV-seropositive. The source was CD4+ T cells sorted from PBMCs after approximately 19-hour stimulation, collected from a patient who received antiretroviral therapy. In light of the paper, this sample's cell subset or site label describes: CD40L-CD69- CD45RO-high memory CD4 T cells not responding to CMV lysate.

The CDR3 has the sequence CATIEGRMNTEAFF. Read as DNA, the sequence is TGTGCCACCATAGAGGGGAGAATGAACACTGAAGCTTTCTTT. The rearranged chain carries TRBV15 and TRBJ1-1; TRBD1 might be the D gene, on 5 matching bases. Taken from cysteine to phenylalanine, the CDR3 has 14 residues. The retained sequence is limited to the CDR3, 42 bases, with the frame set at the first base. The trim is 7 bases for V and 0 bases for J, with a gap of 12 bases between the germline ends. The germline V gene (reference sequence) yields LNHNV for CDR1 and YYDKDF for CDR2.